This T cell receptor (beta chain) was recovered during a study of T cell repertoires in ileal Crohn's disease. Study in general: Postoperative therapy was given to about half: around 12 thiopurines, roughly 20 anti-TNF agents. Findings and limits, study-wide: Mucosal expansions were suggested to be mainly CD8 T cells. All patients with clonality above 26.8% had endoscopic recurrence.

Per sample, about 460 nanograms of biopsy DNA were TCRB immunosequenced. TCRdb's copy holds only in-frame clones and misses some; the assay was immunoSEQ multiplex PCR. This sample has about 14,000 clones, with 82% found just once. On this clone: Its matching antigen is unknown.

Trimming pared 5 bases from V and 0 bases from J, leaving 14 bases between. The CDR3 spans 16 residues. Germline V gene lookup returns CDR1 SGHVS and CDR2 FNYEAQ. The genes are TRBV7-6 and TRBJ2-1, with a weak D call TRBD2 (6 bases). The sequenced sample consisted of ileal tissue. The source of this sequence is an adult with Crohn's disease. CDR3 DNA sequence: TGTGCCAGCAGCGAAGCCACTAGCCGCTCCTACAATGAGCAGTTCTTC. Its translation is CASSEATSRSYNEQFF.